This TCR beta chain was documented in a study of radiotherapy plus CTLA-4 blockade in lung cancer (dated by TCRdb to 2016 to 2019). The study in broad terms: Among enrolled patients, about 19% had an objective response and roughly 33% reached disease control. Beyond this particular receptor, the publication reports: After treatment with radiotherapy and ipilimumab, TCR clones that originated in tumors expanded in peripheral blood. The strongest predictors of response were reported to be early dynamic shifts in blood T cell clones along with a rise in serum interferon-beta following radiation.

Focal radiation therapy combined with CTLA-4 blockade (ipilimumab) was tested in patients with chemo-refractory metastatic non-small-cell lung cancer. The germline V gene specifies SGHRS as CDR1 and YFSETQ as CDR2. Cut back by 4 bases and 2 bases, the V and J ends lie 17 bases apart. The CDR3 starts with the cysteine, ends with the phenylalanine, and has 16 residues. This entry keeps only the CDR3 DNA: 48 bases, framed from base 1. Libraries came from the immunoSEQ multiplex PCR assay. TCRdb's version of the immuneACCESS table is confined to in-frame rearrangements and falls short of the full clone set. An unresolved V gene accounts for under half of the shortfall where checked; the remainder is of unknown origin. Recorded for this sample are around 40,000 clones; about 70% of them occurred a single time. Around a tenth of the sample belongs to the ten largest clones. In the case of this clone: Its antigen remains unidentified. No per-base quality is available; no much larger clone lies one base away.

The TCR was taken from a human donor with non-small cell lung cancer who had stable disease on radiotherapy plus ipilimumab. Sequenced here: peripheral blood, sampled from a patient treated with radiotherapy plus ipilimumab. The chain is made from TRBV5-1 and TRBJ2-3; the best D guess is TRBD1, with 7 bases matching. The CDR3 protein sequence reads: CASSPGGTAYTDTQYF. The nucleotide sequence is TGCGCCAGCAGCCCTGGGGGGACAGCCTACACAGATACGCAGTATTTT.